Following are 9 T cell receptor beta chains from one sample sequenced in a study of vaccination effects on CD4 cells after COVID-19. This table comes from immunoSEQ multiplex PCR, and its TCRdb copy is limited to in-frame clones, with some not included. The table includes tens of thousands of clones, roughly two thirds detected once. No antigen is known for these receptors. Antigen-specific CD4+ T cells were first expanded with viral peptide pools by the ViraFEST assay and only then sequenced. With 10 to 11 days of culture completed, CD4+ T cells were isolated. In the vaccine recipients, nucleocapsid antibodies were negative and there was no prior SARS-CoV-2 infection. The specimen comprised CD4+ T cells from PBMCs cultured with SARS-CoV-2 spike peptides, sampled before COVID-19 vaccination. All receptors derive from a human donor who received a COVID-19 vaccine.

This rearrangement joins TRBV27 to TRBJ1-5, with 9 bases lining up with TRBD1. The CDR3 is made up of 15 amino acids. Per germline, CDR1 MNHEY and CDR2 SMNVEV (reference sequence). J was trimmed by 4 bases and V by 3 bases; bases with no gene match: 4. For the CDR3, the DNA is TGTGCCAGCAGTTTTTCGGACAGGGGAAATCAGCCCCAGCATTTT. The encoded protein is CASSFSDRGNQPQHF.

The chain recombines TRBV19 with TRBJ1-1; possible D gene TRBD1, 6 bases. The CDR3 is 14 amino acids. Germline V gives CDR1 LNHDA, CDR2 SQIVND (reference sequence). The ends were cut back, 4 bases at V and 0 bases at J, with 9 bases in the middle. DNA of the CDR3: TGTGCCAGTAGTACAGACAGGTTGAACACTGAAGCTTTCTTT. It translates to CASSTDRLNTEAFF. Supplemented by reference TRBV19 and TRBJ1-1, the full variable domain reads DGGITQSPKYLFRKEGQNVTLSCEQNLNHDAMYWYRQDPGQGLRLIYYSQIVNDFQKGDIAEGYSVSREKKESFPLTVTSAQKNPTAFYLCASSTDRLNTEAFFGQGTRLTVV.

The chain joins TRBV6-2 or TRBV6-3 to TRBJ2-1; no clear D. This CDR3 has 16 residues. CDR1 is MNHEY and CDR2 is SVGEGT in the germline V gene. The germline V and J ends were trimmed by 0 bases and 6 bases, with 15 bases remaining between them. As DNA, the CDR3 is TGTGCCAGCAGTTACTCGCCGAGAGAGACCCGCAATGAGCAGTTCTTC. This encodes CASSYSPRETRNEQFF.

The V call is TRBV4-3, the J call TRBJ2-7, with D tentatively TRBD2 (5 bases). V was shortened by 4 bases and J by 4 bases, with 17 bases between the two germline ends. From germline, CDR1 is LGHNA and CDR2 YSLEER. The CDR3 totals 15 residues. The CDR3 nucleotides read TGCGCCAGCAGCCCCTCAAGTGGTCGGGGTTACGAGCAGTACTTC. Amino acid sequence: CASSPSSGRGYEQYF.

The CDR3 DNA sequence: TGCGCCAGCAGCTTGGGAGTCGCCGGGAACCAAGAGACCCAGTACTTC. The encoded protein is CASSLGVAGNQETQYF. The rearrangement links TRBV5-1 to TRBJ2-5; the D gene is possibly TRBD2 (5 bases). CDR1 and CDR2 from the germline V gene are SGHRS and YFSETQ. This CDR3 has 16 residues. V was shortened by 0 bases and J by 0 bases, with 12 bases between the two germline ends.

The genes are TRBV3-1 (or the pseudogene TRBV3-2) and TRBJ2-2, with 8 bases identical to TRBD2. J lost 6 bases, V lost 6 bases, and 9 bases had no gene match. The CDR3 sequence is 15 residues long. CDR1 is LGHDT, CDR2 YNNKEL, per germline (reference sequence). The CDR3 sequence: CASSRGGGTPGELFF. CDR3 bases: TGTGCCAGCAGTCGGGGGGGCGGGACCCCCGGGGAGCTGTTTTTT.

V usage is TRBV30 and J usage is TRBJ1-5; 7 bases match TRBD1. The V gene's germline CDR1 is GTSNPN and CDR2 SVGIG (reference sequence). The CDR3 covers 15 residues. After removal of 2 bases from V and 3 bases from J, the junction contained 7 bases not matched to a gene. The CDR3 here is CAWSLRGQVNQPQHF. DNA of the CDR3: TGTGCCTGGAGTCTAAGAGGACAGGTCAATCAGCCCCAGCATTTT.

CDR3 DNA sequence: TGTGCCATCAGTGCACTTGGAAAAGCTAACTATGGCTACACCTTC. Translation gives CAISALGKANYGYTF. This chain connects TRBV10-3 to TRBJ1-2; no clear D. The CDR3 is made up of 15 amino acids. V lost 4 bases and J 0 bases, leaving 12 bases between the germline ends. Germline V gene data show CDR1 as ENHRY and CDR2 as SYGVKD.

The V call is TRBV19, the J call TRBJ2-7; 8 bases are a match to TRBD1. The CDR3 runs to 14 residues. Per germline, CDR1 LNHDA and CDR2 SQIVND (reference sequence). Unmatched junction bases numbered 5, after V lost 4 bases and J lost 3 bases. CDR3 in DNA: TGTGCCAGTAGTACCTCAGGGGGCAGCTACGAGCAGTACTTC. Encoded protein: CASSTSGGSYEQYF.